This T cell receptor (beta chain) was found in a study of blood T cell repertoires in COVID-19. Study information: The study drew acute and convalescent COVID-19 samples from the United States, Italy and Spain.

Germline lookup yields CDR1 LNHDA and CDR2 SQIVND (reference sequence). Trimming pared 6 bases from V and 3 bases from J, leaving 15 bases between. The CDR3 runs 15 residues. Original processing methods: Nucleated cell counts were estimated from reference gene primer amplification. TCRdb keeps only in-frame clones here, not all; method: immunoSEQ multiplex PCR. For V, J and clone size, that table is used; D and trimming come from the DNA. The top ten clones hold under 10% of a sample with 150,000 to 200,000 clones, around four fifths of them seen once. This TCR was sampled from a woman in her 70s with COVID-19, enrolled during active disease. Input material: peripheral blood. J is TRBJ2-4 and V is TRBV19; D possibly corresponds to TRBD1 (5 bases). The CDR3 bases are TGTGCCAGTAGAGGGGCAGGGATTGGCAAAAACATTCAGTACTTC. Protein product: CASRGAGIGKNIQYF.